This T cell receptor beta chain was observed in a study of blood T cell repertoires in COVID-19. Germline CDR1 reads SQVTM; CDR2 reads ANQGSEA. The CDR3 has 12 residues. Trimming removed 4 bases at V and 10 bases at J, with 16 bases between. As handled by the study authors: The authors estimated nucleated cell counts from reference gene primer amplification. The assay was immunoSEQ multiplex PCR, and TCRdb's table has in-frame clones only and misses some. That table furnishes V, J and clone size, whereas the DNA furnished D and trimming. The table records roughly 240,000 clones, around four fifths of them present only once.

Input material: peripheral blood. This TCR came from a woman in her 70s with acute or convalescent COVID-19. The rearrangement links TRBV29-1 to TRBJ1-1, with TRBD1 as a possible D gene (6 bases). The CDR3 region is CSVGSDSGAAFF. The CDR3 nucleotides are TGCAGCGTTGGATCGGACAGCGGGGCAGCTTTCTTT. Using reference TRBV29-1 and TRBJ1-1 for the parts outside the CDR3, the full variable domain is SAVISQKPSRDICQRGTSLTIQCQVDSQVTMMFWYRQQPGQSLTLIATANQGSEATYESGFVIDKFPISRPNLTFSTLTVSNMSPEDSSIYLCSVGSDSGAAFFGQGTRLTVV.